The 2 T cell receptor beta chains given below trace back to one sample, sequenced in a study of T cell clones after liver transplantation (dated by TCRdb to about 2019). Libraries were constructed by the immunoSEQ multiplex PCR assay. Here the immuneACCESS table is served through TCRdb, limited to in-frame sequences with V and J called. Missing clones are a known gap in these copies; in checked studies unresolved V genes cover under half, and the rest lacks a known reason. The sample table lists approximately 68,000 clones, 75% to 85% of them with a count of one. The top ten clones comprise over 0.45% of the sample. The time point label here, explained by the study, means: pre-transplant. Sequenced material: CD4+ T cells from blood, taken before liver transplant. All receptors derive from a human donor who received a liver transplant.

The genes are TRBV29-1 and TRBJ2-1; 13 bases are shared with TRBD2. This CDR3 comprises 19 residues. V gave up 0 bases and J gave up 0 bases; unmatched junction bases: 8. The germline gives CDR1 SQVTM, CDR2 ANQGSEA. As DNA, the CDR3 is TGCAGCGTTGAAGATCTACCGGGACTAGCGGGGAGCTCCTACAATGAGCAGTTCTTC. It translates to CSVEDLPGLAGSSYNEQFF.

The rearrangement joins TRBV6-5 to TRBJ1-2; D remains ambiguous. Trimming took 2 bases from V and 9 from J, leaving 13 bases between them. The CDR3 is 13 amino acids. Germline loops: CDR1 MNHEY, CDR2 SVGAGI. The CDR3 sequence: CASSYIPDVSYTF. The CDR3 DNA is TGTGCCAGCAGTTACATACCAGATGTAAGCTACACCTTC.